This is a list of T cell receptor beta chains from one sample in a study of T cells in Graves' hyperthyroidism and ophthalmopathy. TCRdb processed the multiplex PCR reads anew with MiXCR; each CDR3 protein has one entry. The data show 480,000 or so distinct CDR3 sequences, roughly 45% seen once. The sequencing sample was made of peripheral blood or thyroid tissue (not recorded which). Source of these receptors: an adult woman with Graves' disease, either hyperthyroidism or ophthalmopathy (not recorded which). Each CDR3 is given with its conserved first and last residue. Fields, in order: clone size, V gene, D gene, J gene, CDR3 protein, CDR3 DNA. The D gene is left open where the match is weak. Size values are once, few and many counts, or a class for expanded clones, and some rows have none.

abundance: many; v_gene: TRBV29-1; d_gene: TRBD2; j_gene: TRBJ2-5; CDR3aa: CSVVLAGEETQYF; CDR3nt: TGCAGCGTTGTCCTAGCGGGAGAAGAGACCCAGTACTTC
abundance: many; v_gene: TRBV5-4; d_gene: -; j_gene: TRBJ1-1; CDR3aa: CASSLWQGTEAFF; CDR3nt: TGTGCCAGCAGCTTGTGGCAGGGAACTGAAGCTTTCTTT
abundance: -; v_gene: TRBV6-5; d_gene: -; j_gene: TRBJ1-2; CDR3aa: CASSYRTEAGYTF; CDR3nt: TGTGCCAGCAGTTACCGGACAGAGGCTGGCTACACCTTC
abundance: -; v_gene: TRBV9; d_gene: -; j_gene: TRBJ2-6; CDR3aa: CASSERGARPANVLTF; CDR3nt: TGTGCCAGCAGCGAGAGAGGGGCCCGGCCGGCTAACGTCCTGACTTTC
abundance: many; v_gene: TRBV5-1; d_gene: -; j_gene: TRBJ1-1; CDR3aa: CASSFGQMNTEAFF; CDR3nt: TGCGCCAGCAGCTTCGGCCAGATGAACACTGAAGCTTTCTTT
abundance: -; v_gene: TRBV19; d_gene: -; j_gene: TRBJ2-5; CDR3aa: CASSHRVYQETQYF; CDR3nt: TGTGCCAGTAGTCACCGGGTCTACCAAGAGACCCAGTACTTC
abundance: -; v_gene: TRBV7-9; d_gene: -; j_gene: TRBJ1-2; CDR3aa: CASSFLGRAPNYGYTF; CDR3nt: TGTGCCAGCAGCTTTCTAGGACGGGCGCCTAACTATGGCTACACCTTC
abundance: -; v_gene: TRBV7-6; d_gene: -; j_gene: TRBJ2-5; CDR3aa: CASSRRTTWRETQYF; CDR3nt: TGTGCCAGCAGCCGGCGGACTACATGGCGGGAGACCCAGTACTTC
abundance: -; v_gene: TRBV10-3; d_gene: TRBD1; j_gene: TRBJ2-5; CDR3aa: CAISSVDRTQETQYF; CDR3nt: TGTGCCATCAGTTCTGTGGACAGGACCCAAGAGACCCAGTACTTC
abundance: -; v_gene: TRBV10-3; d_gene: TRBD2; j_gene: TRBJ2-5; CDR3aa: CAISEASGRAETQYF; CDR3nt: TGTGCCATCAGTGAGGCTAGCGGGAGGGCAGAGACCCAGTACTTC
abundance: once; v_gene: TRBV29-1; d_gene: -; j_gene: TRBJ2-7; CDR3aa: CSVEYNSYEQYF; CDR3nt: TGCAGCGTTGAGTATAACTCCTACGAGCAGTACTTC
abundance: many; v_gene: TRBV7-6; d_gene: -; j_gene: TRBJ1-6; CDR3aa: CASSSDRINSPLHF; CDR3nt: TGTGCCAGCAGCTCGGACAGAATTAATTCACCCCTCCACTTT
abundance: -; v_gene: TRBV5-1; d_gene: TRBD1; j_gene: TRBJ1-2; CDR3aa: CASRVGTGGGFGYGYTF; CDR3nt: TGCGCCAGCAGGGTGGGGACAGGGGGTGGCTTCGGCTATGGCTACACCTTC
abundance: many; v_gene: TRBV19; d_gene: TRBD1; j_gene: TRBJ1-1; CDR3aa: CASTIGDRTEAFF; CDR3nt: TGTGCCAGTACCATCGGGGACAGAACTGAAGCTTTCTTT
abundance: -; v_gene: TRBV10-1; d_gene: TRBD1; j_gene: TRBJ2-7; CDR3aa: CASPGQASLYEQYF; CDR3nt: TGCGCCAGCCCAGGACAGGCCTCGCTCTACGAGCAGTACTTC
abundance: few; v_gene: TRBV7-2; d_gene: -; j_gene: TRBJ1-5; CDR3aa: CAGSFTSGQETQHF; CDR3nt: TGTGCCGGCAGCTTCACTAGCGGGCAAGAGACCCAGCATTTT
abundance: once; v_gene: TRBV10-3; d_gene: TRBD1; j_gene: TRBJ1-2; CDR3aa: CATRQGSGYTF; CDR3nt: TGTGCCACTAGACAGGGGAGCGGCTACACCTTC
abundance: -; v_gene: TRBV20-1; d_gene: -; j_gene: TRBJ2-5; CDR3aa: CSARGDRQPETQYF; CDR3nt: TGCAGTGCTAGAGGGGACCGCCAACCAGAGACCCAGTACTTC
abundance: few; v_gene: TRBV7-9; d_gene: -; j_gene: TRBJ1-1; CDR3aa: CASSLLGGEAFF; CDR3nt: TGTGCCAGCAGCTTATTAGGTGGTGAAGCTTTCTTT
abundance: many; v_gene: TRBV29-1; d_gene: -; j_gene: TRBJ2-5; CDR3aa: CSVEVQQETQYF; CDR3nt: TGCAGCGTTGAAGTCCAGCAAGAGACCCAGTACTTC
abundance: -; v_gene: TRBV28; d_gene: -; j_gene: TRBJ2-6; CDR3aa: CASNPPGAGANVLTF; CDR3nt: TGTGCCAGCAACCCCCCAGGGGCCGGGGCCAACGTCCTGACTTTC
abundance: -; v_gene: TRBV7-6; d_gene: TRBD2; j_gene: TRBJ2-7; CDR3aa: CASSLGLGTSEYEQYF; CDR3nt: TGTGCCAGCAGCTTAGGTCTCGGGACTAGCGAATACGAGCAGTACTTC
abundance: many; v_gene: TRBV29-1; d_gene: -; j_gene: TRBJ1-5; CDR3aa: CSVAVGNSNQPQHF; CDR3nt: TGCAGCGTTGCTGTAGGGAATAGCAATCAGCCCCAGCATTTT
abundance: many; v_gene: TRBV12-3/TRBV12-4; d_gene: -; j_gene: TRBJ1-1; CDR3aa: CASRPGNQDTEAFF; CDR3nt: TGTGCCAGCAGGCCCGGGAATCAGGACACTGAAGCTTTCTTT
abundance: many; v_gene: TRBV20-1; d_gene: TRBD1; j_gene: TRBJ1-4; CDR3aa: CSAGDRAGEKLFF; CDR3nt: TGCAGTGCCGGGGACAGGGCGGGTGAAAAACTGTTTTTT
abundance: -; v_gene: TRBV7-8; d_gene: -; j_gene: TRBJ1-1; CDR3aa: CASSLNQGARETEAFF; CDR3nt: TGTGCCAGCAGCTTAAACCAGGGTGCAAGGGAAACTGAAGCTTTCTTT